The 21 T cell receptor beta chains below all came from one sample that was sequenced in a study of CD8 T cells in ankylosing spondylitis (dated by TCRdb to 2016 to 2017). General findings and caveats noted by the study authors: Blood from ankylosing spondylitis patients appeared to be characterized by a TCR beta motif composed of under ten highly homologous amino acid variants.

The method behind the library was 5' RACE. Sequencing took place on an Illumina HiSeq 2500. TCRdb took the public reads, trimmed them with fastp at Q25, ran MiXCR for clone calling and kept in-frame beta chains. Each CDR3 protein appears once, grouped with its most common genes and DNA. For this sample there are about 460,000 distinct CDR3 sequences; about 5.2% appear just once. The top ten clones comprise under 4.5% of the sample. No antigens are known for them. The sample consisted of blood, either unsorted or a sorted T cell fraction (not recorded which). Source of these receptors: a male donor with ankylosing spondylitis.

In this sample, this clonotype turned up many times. For the CDR3, the DNA is TGCAGCGTTGCTAGGGTCCCCTACAATGAGCAGTTCTTC. Translating gives CSVARVPYNEQFF. The chain employs TRBV29-1 and TRBJ2-1, with unresolved D. Per the germline V gene, CDR1 is SQVTM and CDR2 is ANQGSEA. V was clipped by 4 bases and J by 2 bases, with 9 bases between them. This CDR3 region has 13 residues.

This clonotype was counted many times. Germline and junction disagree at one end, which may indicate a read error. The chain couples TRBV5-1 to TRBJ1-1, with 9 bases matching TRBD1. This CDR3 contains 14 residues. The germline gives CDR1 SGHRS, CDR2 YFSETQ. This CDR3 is CASSPQGANTEAFF. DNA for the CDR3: TGTGCCAGCAGCCCACAGGGGGCCAACACTGAAGCTTTCTTT.

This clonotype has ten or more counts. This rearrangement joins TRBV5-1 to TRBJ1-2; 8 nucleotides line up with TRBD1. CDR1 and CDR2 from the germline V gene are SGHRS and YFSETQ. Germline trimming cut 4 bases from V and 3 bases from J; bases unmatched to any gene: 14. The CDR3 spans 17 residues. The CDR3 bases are TGCGCCAGCAGCCCCAGCGCTCAGGGGGCTTTTTACTATGGCTACACCTTC. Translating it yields CASSPSAQGAFYYGYTF.

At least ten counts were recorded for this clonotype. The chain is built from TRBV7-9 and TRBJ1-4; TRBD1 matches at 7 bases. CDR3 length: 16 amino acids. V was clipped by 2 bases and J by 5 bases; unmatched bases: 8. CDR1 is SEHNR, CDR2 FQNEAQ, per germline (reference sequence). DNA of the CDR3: TGTGCCAGCAGCTTACCTAGGGACAGCCTAAATGAAAAACTGTTTTTT. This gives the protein CASSLPRDSLNEKLFF.

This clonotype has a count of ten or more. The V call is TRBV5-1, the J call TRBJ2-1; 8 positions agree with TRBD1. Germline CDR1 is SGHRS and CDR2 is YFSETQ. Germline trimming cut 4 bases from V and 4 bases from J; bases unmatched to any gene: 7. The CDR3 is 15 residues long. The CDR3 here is CASSLQGVLYNEQFF. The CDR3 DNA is TGCGCCAGCAGCCTACAGGGGGTACTTTACAATGAGCAGTTCTTC.

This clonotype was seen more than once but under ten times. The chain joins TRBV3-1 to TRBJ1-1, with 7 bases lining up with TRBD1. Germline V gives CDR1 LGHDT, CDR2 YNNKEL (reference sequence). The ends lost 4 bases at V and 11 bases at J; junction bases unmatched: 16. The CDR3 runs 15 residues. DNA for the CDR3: TGTGCCAGCAGCCCGAGGGGGCGGGACAGAGGATCGGCTTTCTTT. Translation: CASSPRGRDRGSAFF. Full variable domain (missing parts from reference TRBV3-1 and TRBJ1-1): DTAVSQTPKYLVTQMGNDKSIKCEQNLGHDTMYWYKQDSKKFLKIMFSYNNKELIINETVPNRFSPKSPDKAHLNLHINSLELGDSAVYFCASSPRGRDRGSAFFGQGTRLTVV.

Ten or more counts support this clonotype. CDR3 nucleotides: TGTGCCAGCAGCCAGTCTGGGGTTAACTATGGCTACACCTTC. It yields the protein CASSQSGVNYGYTF. The chain combines TRBV4-2 with TRBJ1-2; D remains unclear. V was cut by 3 bases and J by 1 base, with 9 bases left in between. This CDR3 has 14 amino acids. Germline CDR1 is LGHNA and CDR2 is YNFKEQ.

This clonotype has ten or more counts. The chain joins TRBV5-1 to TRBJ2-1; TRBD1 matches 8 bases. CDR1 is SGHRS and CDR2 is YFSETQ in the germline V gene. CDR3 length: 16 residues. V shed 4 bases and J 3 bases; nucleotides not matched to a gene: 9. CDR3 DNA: TGCGCCAGCAGCCTACCGGGACAGGTTTACTACAATGAGCAGTTCTTC. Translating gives CASSLPGQVYYNEQFF.

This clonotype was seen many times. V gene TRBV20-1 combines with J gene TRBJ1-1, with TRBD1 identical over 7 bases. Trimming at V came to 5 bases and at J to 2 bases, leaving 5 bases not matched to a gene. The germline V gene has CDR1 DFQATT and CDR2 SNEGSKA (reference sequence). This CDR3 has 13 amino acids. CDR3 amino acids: CSASGTANTEAFF. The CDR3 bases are TGCAGTGCTTCCGGGACAGCTAACACTGAAGCTTTCTTT.

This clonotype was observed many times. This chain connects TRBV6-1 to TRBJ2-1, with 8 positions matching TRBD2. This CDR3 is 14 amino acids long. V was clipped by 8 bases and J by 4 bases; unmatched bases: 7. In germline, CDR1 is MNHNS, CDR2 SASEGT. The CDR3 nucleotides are TGTGCCAGCGTCCGGCGGGGGGAATACAATGAGCAGTTCTTC. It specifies CASVRRGEYNEQFF.

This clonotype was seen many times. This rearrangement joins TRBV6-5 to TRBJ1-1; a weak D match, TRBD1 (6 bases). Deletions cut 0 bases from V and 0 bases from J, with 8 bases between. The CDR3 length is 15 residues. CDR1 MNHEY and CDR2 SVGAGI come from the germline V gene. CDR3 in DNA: TGTGCCAGCAGTTACTCGGACAGCATGAACACTGAAGCTTTCTTT. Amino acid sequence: CASSYSDSMNTEAFF.

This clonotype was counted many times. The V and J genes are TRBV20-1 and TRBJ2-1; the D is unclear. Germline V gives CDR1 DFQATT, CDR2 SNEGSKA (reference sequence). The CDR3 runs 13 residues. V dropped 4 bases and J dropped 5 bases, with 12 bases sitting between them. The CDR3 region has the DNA TGCAGTGCTATCCCCGGACCCAACAATGAGCAGTTCTTC. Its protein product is CSAIPGPNNEQFF.

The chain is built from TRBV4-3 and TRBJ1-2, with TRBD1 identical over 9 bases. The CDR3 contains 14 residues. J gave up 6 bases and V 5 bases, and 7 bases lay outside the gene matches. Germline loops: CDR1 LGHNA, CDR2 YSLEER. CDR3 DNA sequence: TGCGCCAGCAGCGAACCGACAGGGGGGGATGGCTACACCTTC. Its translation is CASSEPTGGDGYTF.

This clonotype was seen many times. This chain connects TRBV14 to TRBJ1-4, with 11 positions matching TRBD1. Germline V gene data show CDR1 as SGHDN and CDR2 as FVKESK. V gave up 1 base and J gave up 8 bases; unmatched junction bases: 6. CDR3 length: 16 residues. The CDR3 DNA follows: TGTGCCAGCAGCCAAGGGACCGGGACAGGGGGAGAAAAACTGTTTTTT. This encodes CASSQGTGTGGEKLFF.

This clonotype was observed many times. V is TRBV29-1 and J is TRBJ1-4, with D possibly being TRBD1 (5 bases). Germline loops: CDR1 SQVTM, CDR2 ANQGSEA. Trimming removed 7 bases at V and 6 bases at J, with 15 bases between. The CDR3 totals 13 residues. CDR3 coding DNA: TGCAGCGCCGTTACAGGTGGGGATGAAAAACTGTTTTTT. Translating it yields CSAVTGGDEKLFF. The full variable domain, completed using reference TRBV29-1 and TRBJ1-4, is SAVISQKPSRDICQRGTSLTIQCQVDSQVTMMFWYRQQPGQSLTLIATANQGSEATYESGFVIDKFPISRPNLTFSTLTVSNMSPEDSSIYLCSAVTGGDEKLFFGSGTQLSVL.

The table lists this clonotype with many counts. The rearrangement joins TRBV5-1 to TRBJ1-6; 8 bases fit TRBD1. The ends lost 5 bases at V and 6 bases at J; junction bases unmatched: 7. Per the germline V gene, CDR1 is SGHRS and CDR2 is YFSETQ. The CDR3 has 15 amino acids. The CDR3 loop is CASRDRGSSNSPLHF. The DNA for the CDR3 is TGCGCCAGCAGAGACAGGGGAAGTAGTAATTCACCCCTCCACTTT.

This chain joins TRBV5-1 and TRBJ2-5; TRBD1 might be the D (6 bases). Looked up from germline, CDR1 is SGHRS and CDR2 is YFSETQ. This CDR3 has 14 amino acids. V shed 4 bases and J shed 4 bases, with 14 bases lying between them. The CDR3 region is CASSLGIGGETQYF. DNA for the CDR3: TGCGCCAGCAGCCTAGGTATAGGGGGAGAGACCCAGTACTTC. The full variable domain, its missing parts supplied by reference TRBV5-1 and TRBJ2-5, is KAGVTQTPRYLIKTRGQQVTLSCSPISGHRSVSWYQQTPGQGLQFLFEYFSETQRNKGNFPGRFSGRQFSNSRSEMNVSTLELGDSALYLCASSLGIGGETQYFGPGTRLLVL.

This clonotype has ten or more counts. The CDR3 coding sequence is TGCAGTGCTCCCTACCCCCCCGAAAAGGAAGCTTTCTTT. Residues: CSAPYPPEKEAFF. V is TRBV20-1 and J is TRBJ1-1; D uncertain. V shed 5 bases and J shed 8 bases, with 18 bases lying between them. There are 13 residues in the CDR3. In germline, CDR1 is DFQATT, CDR2 SNEGSKA (reference sequence).

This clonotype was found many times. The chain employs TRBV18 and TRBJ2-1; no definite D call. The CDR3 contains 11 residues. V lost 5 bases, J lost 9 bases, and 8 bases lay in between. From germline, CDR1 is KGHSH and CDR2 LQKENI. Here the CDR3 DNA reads TGTGCCAGCTCAGCAAGTTTTGAGCAGTTCTTC. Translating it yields CASSASFEQFF.

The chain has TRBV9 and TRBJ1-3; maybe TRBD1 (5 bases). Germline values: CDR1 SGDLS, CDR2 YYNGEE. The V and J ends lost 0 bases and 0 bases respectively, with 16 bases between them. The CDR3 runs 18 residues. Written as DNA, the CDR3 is TGTGCCAGCAGCGTAGGCCCCCAGGGCAGTCTCTCTGGAAACACCATATATTTT. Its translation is CASSVGPQGSLSGNTIYF.

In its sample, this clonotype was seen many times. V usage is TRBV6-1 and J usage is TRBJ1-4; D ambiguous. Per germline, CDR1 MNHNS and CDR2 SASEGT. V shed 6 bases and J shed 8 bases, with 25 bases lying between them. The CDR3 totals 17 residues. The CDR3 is CASSPLDLQPGVEKLFF. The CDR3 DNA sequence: TGTGCCAGCAGCCCCCTGGACCTTCAACCGGGTGTAGAAAAACTGTTTTTT.